These 26 T cell receptor beta chains originate from one sample sequenced in a study of T cell clonality in common variable immunodeficiency. Study-level points and caveats: Fewer deletions and N-nucleotide insertions were reportedly seen in common variable immunodeficiency TCR beta sequences.

Libraries were prepared by immunoSEQ multiplex PCR; TCRdb keeps only in-frame clonotypes and omits some of them. The profile covers about 14,000 clones, none occurring a single time. The antigens for these receptors are not known. Input material: peripheral blood mononuclear cells. These receptors came from a human donor with common variable immunodeficiency.

This clone was observed many times. The read finishes 3 residues shy of the CDR3 end, and the germline J gene is used to complete it. The chain carries TRBV2 and TRBJ1-1; a possible D gene is TRBD1 (5 bases). Germline V gene data show CDR1 as SNHLY and CDR2 as FYNNEI. This CDR3 contains 16 residues. Trimming removed 2 bases from V and 1 base from J, with 14 bases in between. The CDR3 DNA, read in part, is TGTGCCAGCAGTGAACCACCTCGGACACCGAACACTGAA. Translation: CASSEPPRTPNTE. The entire CDR3 sequence reads CASSEPPRTPNTEAFF.

As for this clone: The read halts 3 residues ahead of the CDR3 end, with the missing end drawn from the germline J gene. This chain joins TRBV7-9 and TRBJ2-7; D might be TRBD2 (5 bases). The CDR3 sequence is 14 residues long. The germline V and J ends were trimmed by 2 bases and 5 bases, with 13 bases remaining between them. Germline assignment: CDR1 SEHNR and CDR2 FQNEAQ (reference sequence). The DNA read from the CDR3 is TGTGCCAGCAGCTTACCCACTAGTAGCGACGAG. Its protein product is CASSLPTSSDE. From start to end, the CDR3 is CASSLPTSSDEQYF.

This clone has just a few counts. The CDR3 extends 3 residues past the end of the read, so its final part is completed from the germline J gene. V and J are TRBV7-9 and TRBJ2-7; 7 nucleotides match TRBD1. Trimming took 0 bases from V and 6 from J; bases not matched to a gene: 8. The CDR3 is made up of 15 amino acids. Germline V gene sequence: CDR1 SEHNR, CDR2 FQNEAQ (reference sequence). The CDR3 protein is CASSLAIGTVTEQYF. The DNA read from the CDR3 is TGTGCCAGCAGCTTAGCCATAGGGACAGTCACCGAG.

A word on this clone: The CDR3 end is not reached by the read, which stops 3 residues before it; the germline J gene fills it in. This chain links TRBV19 with TRBJ2-2, with 9 bases that match TRBD1. Trimming cost V 4 bases and J 5 bases; bases outside gene matches: 5. Germline V CDR1 and CDR2: LNHDA, SQIVND (reference sequence). CDR3 length: 15 residues. The sequenced CDR3 bases are TGTGCCAGTAGTAAAGGACAGGGGAGTACCGGGGAG. Amino acids: CASSKGQGSTGE. The full CDR3 protein is CASSKGQGSTGELFF.

This clone was counted only a few times. Read coverage stops 3 residues before the CDR3 terminus; the germline J gene supplies the remainder. The rearrangement uses TRBV18 and TRBJ1-5; TRBD1 matches 9 bases. The CDR3 runs to 16 residues. Germline assignment: CDR1 KGHSH and CDR2 LQKENI. V lost 6 bases, J lost 4 bases, and 10 bases stayed unmatched. The DNA read from the CDR3 is TGTGCCAGCTCCACAGGACAGGGGAATCCAAATCAGCCC. It encodes CASSTGQGNPNQP. The full CDR3 protein reads CASSTGQGNPNQPQHF.

This clone turned up a few times. The read gets to within 3 residues of the CDR3 end, and the germline J gene fills in the rest. V gene TRBV7-9 combines with J gene TRBJ1-6, with D possibly matching TRBD1 (5 bases). CDR1 and CDR2 from the germline V gene are SEHNR and FQNEAQ (reference sequence). Trimming removed 4 bases from V and 10 bases from J, with 14 bases in between. The CDR3 sequence is 14 residues long. The CDR3 is CASSSQGVGSPLHF. The covered CDR3 bases are TGTGCCAGCAGCTCCCAGGGTGTCGGGTCACCC.

This clone was observed a handful of times. The sequenced fragment ends 3 residues before the CDR3 boundary, so the rest is inferred from the germline J gene. The rearrangement links TRBV7-9 to TRBJ1-1; TRBD1 might be the D (5 bases). Germline-derived CDR1 and CDR2 are SEHNR and FQNEAQ (reference sequence). The CDR3 has 12 residues. Trimming pared 5 bases from V and 1 base from J, leaving 5 bases between. CDR3 protein: CASSQGNTEAFF. The part of the CDR3 DNA that was read is TGTGCCAGCAGCCAGGGGAACACTGAA.

Remarks on this clone: The CDR3 end is not reached by the read, which stops 3 residues before it; the germline J gene fills it in. This sequence joins TRBV18 and TRBJ1-3; 9 bases are a match to TRBD1. Germline V gene data show CDR1 as KGHSH and CDR2 as LQKENI. CDR3 size: 18 residues. V dropped 4 bases and J dropped 2; count of bases not matched to a gene: 12. CDR3 sequence reads: CASSQLIPGQGPGNTIYF. The CDR3 DNA, read in part, is TGTGCCAGCTCACAGCTTATTCCGGGACAGGGACCTGGAAACACC.

Concerning this clone: The DNA ends 3 residues before the CDR3 does, and the rest of the CDR3 is filled in from the germline J gene. The chain links TRBV19 to TRBJ2-2, with D maybe TRBD1 (5 bases). V lost 5 bases and J lost 2, with 18 bases in between. Germline V lookup: CDR1 LNHDA, CDR2 SQIVND (reference sequence). CDR3 length equals 17 residues. The CDR3: CASSPPGGARNTGELFF. The covered CDR3 bases are TGTGCCAGTAGTCCCCCCGGTGGGGCCAGAAACACCGGGGAG.

In its sample, this clone ranks as medium-sized. The observed sequence ends 3 residues before the CDR3 terminus, with the missing tail filled in from the germline J gene. The chain links TRBV5-1 to TRBJ2-3; 11 bases line up with TRBD2. The CDR3 runs 20 residues. J gave up 1 base and V 0 bases, and 13 bases lay outside the gene matches. Per the germline V gene, CDR1 is SGHRS and CDR2 is YFSETQ. Partial CDR3 DNA: TGCGCCAGCAGCTTGGATAGGTTTCTAGCGGGGGGCCGGGGCACAGATACG. This codes for CASSLDRFLAGGRGTDT. The whole CDR3 region reads CASSLDRFLAGGRGTDTQYF.

This clone came up a few times. A junction end diverges from the germline sequence, so it may reflect a read error. The read stops 3 residues short of the end of the CDR3; the missing end is completed from the germline J gene. This chain connects TRBV7-7 to TRBJ2-5; TRBD2 aligns across 9 bases. The CDR3 covers 15 residues. Looked up from germline, CDR1 is SSHAT and CDR2 is FNYEAQ (reference sequence). CDR3 DNA (partial): TGTGCTAGCAGCTTAGTGGCTAGCGGGGTCGAGACC. Protein sequence: CASSLVASGVET. The complete CDR3 protein is CASSLVASGVETQYF.

The sample holds a few counts of this clone. This CDR3 is also generated by other DNA sequences in the sample. The CDR3 region is CASSFSSYEQYF. The part of the CDR3 DNA that was read is TGTGCCAGCAGCTTTTCGTCCTACGAG. The chain recombines TRBV7-2 with TRBJ2-7; no clear D. The read ends 3 residues early relative to the CDR3; the germline J gene fills the gap. Germline-derived CDR1 and CDR2 are SGHTA and FQGNSA. V was clipped by 3 bases and J by 1 base, with 4 bases between them. There are 12 residues in the CDR3.

As regards this clone: The read terminates 3 residues ahead of where the CDR3 ends, so the germline J gene completes it. The chain recombines TRBV25-1 with TRBJ2-7, with 10 bases identical to TRBD1. This CDR3 contains 15 residues. The ends lost 5 bases at V and 3 bases at J; junction bases unmatched: 7. Germline V gene sequence: CDR1 MGHDK, CDR2 SYGVNS. The part of the CDR3 DNA that was read is TGTGCCAGCAGTCAACCGGGACAGGGGAGCTACGAG. Translation: CASSQPGQGSYE. Given in full, the CDR3 is CASSQPGQGSYEQYF.

This clone was recorded a few times. The observed sequence ends 3 residues before the CDR3 terminus, with the missing tail filled in from the germline J gene. This chain joins TRBV7-8 and TRBJ2-5; 10 bases are shared with TRBD2. Germline V gene lookup returns CDR1 SGHVS and CDR2 FQNEAQ. CDR3 length: 17 residues. V shed 5 bases, J shed 4 bases, and the junction held 13 bases outside the gene matches. CDR3 bases read: TGTGCCAGCAGCCCACGCCGGGGACTAGCGTTGGTAGAGACC. Its protein product is CASSPRRGLALVET. The full CDR3 protein reads CASSPRRGLALVETQYF.

To note about this clone: Read coverage stops 3 residues before the CDR3 terminus; the germline J gene supplies the remainder. The rearrangement joins TRBV19 to TRBJ1-5, with D maybe TRBD1 (6 bases). Germline CDR1 reads LNHDA; CDR2 reads SQIVND (reference sequence). V lost 5 bases to trimming and J lost 1 base, with 18 bases between them. The CDR3 runs to 17 residues. CDR3 sequence reads: CASSPANRAVSNQPQHF. The sequenced part of the CDR3 DNA is TGTGCCAGTAGTCCTGCCAACAGGGCGGTGAGCAATCAGCCC.

As concerns this clone: Sequencing ends 3 residues short of the CDR3 end; the germline J gene provides the rest. V and J are TRBV23-1 and TRBJ2-3, with a possible D match to TRBD2 (6 bases). TRBV23-1 is an open reading frame whose function is uncertain. CDR3 length: 16 residues. The V and J ends lost 0 bases and 1 base respectively, with 11 bases between them. The sequenced CDR3 bases are TGCGCCAGCAGTCAATCCGGGTCTAGCGGCACAGATACG. It translates to CASSQSGSSGTDT. The whole CDR3 region reads CASSQSGSSGTDTQYF.

This clone is medium-sized in the sample. The read terminates 3 residues before the CDR3 end, so the remaining end is supplied by the germline J gene. V usage is TRBV7-8 and J usage is TRBJ2-1, with D possibly being TRBD2 (5 bases). Germline CDR1 reads SGHVS; CDR2 reads FQNEAQ. This CDR3 spans 13 amino acids. V dropped 5 bases and J dropped 9 bases, with 14 bases sitting between them. Incomplete CDR3 DNA: TGTGCCAGCAGCCCTAGCATCGATGGTGAG. Protein sequence: CASSPSIDGE. The CDR3, in full, reads CASSPSIDGEQFF.

This clone was detected only a few times. The read ends 3 residues before the CDR3 terminus; that terminus is restored from the germline J gene. The chain links TRBV5-6 to TRBJ2-2, with D perhaps TRBD1 (6 bases). V dropped 3 bases and J dropped 3 bases, with 12 bases sitting between them. Germline V gene lookup returns CDR1 SGHDT and CDR2 YYEEEE. This CDR3 is 15 amino acids long. The CDR3 region is CASSSTGKDTGELFF. CDR3 bases read: TGTGCCAGCAGCTCCACAGGGAAGGACACCGGGGAG.

This clone is medium-sized. The CDR3 is cut off 3 residues early in the read; its end comes from the germline J gene. The chain carries TRBV5-1 and TRBJ2-7; 9 bases line up with TRBD1. The CDR3 is 15 amino acids. Losses at the gene ends were 4 bases for V and 2 bases for J; bases not matched to a gene: 7. Germline-derived CDR1 and CDR2 are SGHRS and YFSETQ. The CDR3 bases that were read are TGCGCCAGCAGCGCTACAGGGGGCGGCCCCTACGAG. Translated: CASSATGGGPYE. The CDR3 reads in full as CASSATGGGPYEQYF.

Comments on this clone: The read halts 3 residues ahead of the CDR3 end, with the missing end drawn from the germline J gene. This chain joins TRBV20-1 and TRBJ2-7, with 10 bases fitting TRBD1. The J segment lost 2 bases and the V segment lost 2 bases, leaving 6 bases of the junction unmatched. The CDR3 has 15 amino acids. Germline lookup yields CDR1 DFQATT and CDR2 SNEGSKA (reference sequence). The CDR3 protein is CSARTAGTGAYEQYF. The CDR3 DNA, read in part, is TGCAGTGCTAGAACCGCCGGGACAGGGGCCTACGAG.

This clone was seen only a few times. The CDR3 extends 3 residues past the end of the read, so its final part is completed from the germline J gene. V and J are TRBV18 and TRBJ1-4, with TRBD1 as a possible D gene (5 bases). V was clipped by 6 bases and J by 0 bases, with 11 bases between them. Germline CDR1 reads KGHSH; CDR2 reads LQKENI. The CDR3 is made up of 15 amino acids. CDR3 protein: CASSSTRATNEKLFF. The sequenced part of the CDR3 DNA is TGTGCCAGCTCGTCCACCAGGGCAACTAATGAAAAA.

This clone was seen only a few times. The sequenced fragment ends 3 residues before the CDR3 boundary, so the rest is inferred from the germline J gene. The genes are TRBV7-2 and TRBJ1-2; tentative D call: TRBD1 (6 bases). Trimming shortened V by 2 bases and J by 6 bases, and 16 bases separated the two germline ends. This CDR3 has 15 residues. Germline V gene lookup returns CDR1 SGHTA and CDR2 FQGNSA. The sequenced CDR3 bases are TGTGCCAGCAGCTTAACGCCAACAGGGAGCCATGGC. This encodes CASSLTPTGSHG. The CDR3 in its entirety is CASSLTPTGSHGYTF.

This clone is medium-sized. The read gets to within 3 residues of the CDR3 end, and the germline J gene fills in the rest. The chain uses TRBV7-9 and TRBJ2-3, with 7 bases that match TRBD2. CDR1 is SEHNR and CDR2 is FQNEAQ in the germline V gene (reference sequence). The length of the CDR3 is 15 residues. The trim removed 2 bases at V and 0 bases at J, leaving 2 bases unmatched. CDR3 sequence: CASSLQRGSTDTQYF. Partial CDR3 DNA: TGTGCCAGCAGCTTACAGCGGGGTAGCACAGATACG.

In its sample, this clone was seen a few times. Coverage ceases 3 residues before the CDR3 finishes, and the germline J gene fills in the end. The J gene is TRBJ2-1, the V gene TRBV19, with 9 bases lining up with TRBD1. V was pared by 5 bases and J by 7 bases, with 9 bases of the junction left unmatched. The CDR3 has 15 residues. CDR1 LNHDA and CDR2 SQIVND come from the germline V gene (reference sequence). The sequenced part of the CDR3 DNA is TGTGCCAGTAGTGACCGGGACAGGGTAGTAAATGAG. Translated, it gives CASSDRDRVVNE. The full CDR3 protein is CASSDRDRVVNEQFF.

This clone has more than one count but fewer than ten. One end of the junction is discordant with germline, which a read error may explain. The read gets to within 3 residues of the CDR3 end, and the germline J gene fills in the rest. The rearrangement uses TRBV2 and TRBJ1-5; D is ambiguous. The CDR3 spans 12 residues. Germline values: CDR1 SNHLY, CDR2 FYNNEI. Partial CDR3 DNA: TGTGCCAGCAGAGAAGATAGTCAGCCC. Protein product: CASREDSQP. The CDR3 in its entirety is CASREDSQPQHF.

On this clone: The read terminates 3 residues ahead of where the CDR3 ends, so the germline J gene completes it. V and J are TRBV7-9 and TRBJ1-4; 7 bases fit TRBD1. Germline CDR1 and CDR2: SEHNR and FQNEAQ (reference sequence). The CDR3 extends over 12 amino acids. V was pared by 5 bases and J by 6 bases, with 0 bases of the junction left unmatched. The sequenced CDR3 bases are TGTGCCAGCAGCGGGACAGATGAAAAA. This encodes CASSGTDEK. Given in full, the CDR3 is CASSGTDEKLFF.